These 12 T cell receptor beta chains were all obtained from the same sample, sequenced in a study of blood T cell repertoires in COVID-19. TCRdb's table, derived via immunoSEQ multiplex PCR, lists solely in-frame clones and lacks some. The sample has about 72,000 clones, just over 85% seen once. Specimen: peripheral blood. The receptors come from a man between 65 and 85 years old with active or convalescent COVID-19.

This rearrangement joins TRBV19 to TRBJ2-2, with 9 bases matching TRBD1. Germline CDR1 is LNHDA and CDR2 is SQIVND (reference sequence). The CDR3 runs to 16 residues. The V and J ends lost 4 bases and 1 base, in that order; junction bases with no gene match: 4. The CDR3 protein is CASSTHRGRNTGELFF. The DNA for the CDR3 is TGTGCCAGTAGTACCCACAGGGGGCGGAACACCGGGGAGCTGTTTTTT.

The chain recombines TRBV10-3 with TRBJ1-6, with 7 bases lining up with TRBD1. V trimming: 2 bases; J trimming: 7 bases; junction bases outside the gene matches: 8. The CDR3 is 16 amino acids. The V gene's germline CDR1 is ENHRY and CDR2 SYGVKD. The CDR3 spells CAISEMLGQRNSPLHF. In DNA form, the CDR3 reads TGTGCCATCAGTGAGATGCTGGGACAGAGAAATTCACCCCTCCACTTT.

This sequence joins TRBV5-1 and TRBJ1-2, with 8 bases identical to TRBD1. The CDR3 extends over 16 amino acids. V lost 3 bases and J lost 0; bases outside the gene matches: 7. Germline CDR1 is SGHRS and CDR2 is YFSETQ. CDR3: CASSSGGQAANYGYTF. In DNA form, the CDR3 reads TGCGCCAGCAGCTCTGGGGGACAGGCAGCTAACTATGGCTACACCTTC.

A remark on this clone: Germline and junction disagree at one end, which may indicate a read error. The chain couples TRBV28 to TRBJ1-2; 7 bases align to TRBD1. The CDR3 contains 13 residues. The germline gives CDR1 MDHEN, CDR2 SYDVKM. The CDR3 loop reads CASTLNDRVGYTF. CDR3 coding DNA: TGTGCCAGCACTTTAAATGACAGGGTGGGCTACACCTTC.

This rearrangement joins TRBV6-4 to TRBJ2-1; perhaps TRBD1 as D (5 bases). Trimming removed 6 bases from V and 8 bases from J, with 8 bases in between. The CDR3 covers 11 residues. The germline CDR1 and CDR2 sequences are MRHNA and SNTAGT. CDR3 in amino acids: CASSKGYEQFF. CDR3 bases: TGTGCCAGCAGCAAGGGGTATGAGCAGTTCTTC.

The chain's CDR3 is CASSLGQGPLYSNQPQHF. The DNA for the CDR3 is TGTGCCAGCAGCTTAGGGCAGGGCCCCCTCTATAGCAATCAGCCCCAGCATTTT. The rearrangement links TRBV7-9 to TRBJ1-5, with TRBD1 as a possible D gene (5 bases). The V end was cut by 1 base, the J end by 0 bases, with 16 bases between. The CDR3 is 18 amino acids. Germline V gene sequence: CDR1 SEHNR, CDR2 FQNEAQ (reference sequence).

The chain combines TRBV18 with TRBJ2-6; D is perhaps TRBD1 (5 bases). CDR3 size: 15 residues. Germline lookup yields CDR1 KGHSH and CDR2 LQKENI. V dropped 3 bases and J dropped 6 bases, with 12 bases sitting between them. The CDR3 spells CASSPQGISANVLTF. The CDR3, as DNA: TGTGCCAGCTCACCTCAGGGTATCTCGGCCAACGTCCTGACTTTC. Combining the CDR3 with reference TRBV18 and TRBJ2-6 gives the whole variable domain NAGVMQNPRHLVRRRGQEARLRCSPMKGHSHVYWYRQLPEEGLKFMVYLQKENIIDESGMPKERFSAEFPKEGPSILRIQQVVRGDSAAYFCASSPQGISANVLTFGAGSRLTVL.

A single count supports this clone. The rearrangement joins TRBV27 to TRBJ1-5; no definite D call. CDR3 length: 15 residues. V lost 6 bases and J lost 0, with 12 bases in between. The germline V gene encodes CDR1 MNHEY and CDR2 SMNVEV (reference sequence). CDR3 residues: CASSPDMLSNQPQHF. In DNA, the CDR3 is TGTGCCAGCAGCCCTGACATGCTTAGCAATCAGCCCCAGCATTTT.

The J gene is TRBJ1-2, the V gene TRBV12-3 or TRBV12-4; D is perhaps TRBD1 (6 bases). Trimming removed 5 bases at V and 7 bases at J, with 11 bases between. The CDR3 runs 12 residues. The CDR3 loop is CASSAQGFGYTF. CDR3 bases: TGTGCCAGCAGTGCACAGGGTTTTGGCTACACCTTC.

This sequence joins TRBV21-1 and TRBJ1-5; the table's D call, TRBD1, was not checked against the DNA. TRBV21-1 is assigned pseudogene status. This CDR3 has 14 amino acids. The CDR3 DNA follows: TGTGCCAGCAGCAATTTGCAGGACAATCAGCCCCAGCATTTT. Translated: CASSNLQDNQPQHF.

The rearrangement links TRBV6-1 to TRBJ2-2, with TRBD2 identical over 7 bases. Unmatched junction bases numbered 4, after V lost 3 bases and J lost 6 bases. Germline V gives CDR1 MNHNS, CDR2 SASEGT. The CDR3 runs 14 residues. This CDR3 is CASSETSRPGELFF. The CDR3 bases are TGTGCCAGCAGTGAGACTAGCCGTCCCGGGGAGCTGTTTTTT.

This chain links TRBV28 with TRBJ2-2; 14 bases are a match to TRBD2. J gave up 3 bases and V 4 bases, and 7 bases lay outside the gene matches. The CDR3 contains 18 residues. Germline V lookup: CDR1 MDHEN, CDR2 SYDVKM. In DNA form, the CDR3 reads TGTGCCAGCAGTTCGGGACTAGCGGGAGTTGAGTACACCGGGGAGCTGTTTTTT. This codes for CASSSGLAGVEYTGELFF.